The clone carrying this T cell receptor (beta chain) was observed at least ten times. The antigen remains unidentified. If no ophthalmopathy appeared within 18 months of follow-up, hyperthyroidism was termed stable. Pregnant or lactating patients and those with other autoimmune diseases or uncontrolled infections were excluded. Orbital computed tomography, thyroid ultrasound, TRAb, serum thyroxine and clinical symptoms formed the basis of diagnosis. The data originate from a study of Graves' ophthalmopathy and Graves' hyperthyroidism. Study findings and constraints: Thyroid clonotypes that were expanded above 0.001 frequency mostly also appeared in blood.

RNA transcripts provided the template for amplifying TCR beta CDR3 regions. Second-round multiplex PCR came after a first-round RT-PCR that employed HTBI primers. TCRdb redid the calling of the multiplex PCR reads with MiXCR, one entry per CDR3 protein. The data contain 300,000 to 500,000 distinct CDR3 sequences, about 16% of them seen just once; the ten biggest clones take up approximately 7%. The CDR3 has 13 residues. The junction had 6 bases not matched to a gene; V was cut back by 7 bases and J by 3 bases. Germline V gene data show CDR1 as MNHNS and CDR2 as SASEGT. The clonotype comes from a woman under 30 with stable Graves' hyperthyroidism. Specimen: peripheral blood. J is TRBJ2-7 and V is TRBV6-1; 7 bases align to TRBD1. The CDR3 sequence: CASTSGQSYEQYF. The CDR3 DNA reads TGTGCCAGCACCTCGGGACAGAGCTACGAGCAGTACTTC.